This TCR beta chain is drawn from a study of T cells in Graves' hyperthyroidism and ophthalmopathy. Study summary: It was at initial diagnosis, before any treatment, that peripheral blood was collected.

Ophthalmopathy patients showed a Clinical Activity Score of at least 3, NOSPECS grade of at least 4 and duration under 3 months. Uncontrolled infection, other autoimmune disease, pregnancy or lactation barred patients from enrollment. RNA transcripts gave rise to amplified TCR beta CDR3 regions. The HTBI set primed first-round TCR CDR3 RT-PCR. In TCRdb, the multiplex PCR reads were re-called with MiXCR into one record per CDR3 protein. The sample yields 450,000 to 600,000 distinct CDR3 sequences, about 20% seen once. This clonotype has a count of ten or more. Its specificity is not known. Study-level points and caveats: Most expanded thyroid clonotypes above 0.001 also appeared in blood.

The V and J ends lost 3 bases and 4 bases, in that order; junction bases with no gene match: 12. Germline CDR1 and CDR2: GTSNPN and SVGIG (reference sequence). The CDR3 runs 18 residues. This receptor was identified in a man aged 35 to 55 with Graves' ophthalmopathy. The specimen was blood. The J gene is TRBJ2-1, the V gene TRBV30; TRBD2 matches at 13 bases. CDR3 in DNA: TGTGCCTGGAGGCGGGGACTAGCGGGAATGTTCGATTACAATGAGCAGTTCTTC. As protein: CAWRRGLAGMFDYNEQFF.